Following are 30 T cell receptor beta chains from one sample sequenced in a study of technical replicates of blood from several donors. Clones were read by immunoSEQ multiplex PCR, and TCRdb kept only the in-frame ones, dropping some. The sample has fewer than 85,000 clones, roughly 90% seen once; the top ten hold 4.5% to 5%. The specimen sequenced was PBMCs. The receptors originated from a human donor in good health. Some clones in this sample may be carry-over from other donors' samples.

This rearrangement joins TRBV7-3 to TRBJ2-3; D unresolved. Germline V gene sequence: CDR1 SGHTA, CDR2 FQGTGA. The length of the CDR3 is 13 residues. V lost 1 base, J lost 4 bases, and 6 bases lay in between. CDR3 amino acids: CASSLIAADTQYF. Written as DNA, the CDR3 is TGTGCCAGCAGCTTAATCGCGGCAGATACGCAGTATTTT. The complete variable domain, with remaining parts taken from reference TRBV7-3 and TRBJ2-3, reads GAGVSQTPSNKVTEKGKYVELRCDPISGHTALYWYRQSLGQGPEFLIYFQGTGAADDSGLPNDRFFAVRPEGSVSTLKIQRTERGDSAVYLCASSLIAADTQYFGPGTRLTVL.

This chain connects TRBV11-3 to TRBJ2-2, with D perhaps TRBD2 (5 bases). CDR1 SGHNT and CDR2 YENEEA come from the germline V gene. The V gene lost 5 bases and the J gene lost 4 bases, with 17 bases spanning the gap. This CDR3 contains 16 residues. The CDR3, as DNA: TGTGCCAGCAGCCCTACTTTGTGGGCGGGCACCGGGGAGCTGTTTTTT. This translates into CASSPTLWAGTGELFF.

The chain carries TRBV21-1 and TRBJ2-5; no DNA check was done on the table's D call, TRBD1. TRBV21-1 is an annotated pseudogene. This CDR3 has 14 residues. The CDR3 DNA sequence: TGTGCCAGCAGCGCGAACAGGGGGAGGAAGACCCAGTACTTC. Amino acid sequence: CASSANRGRKTQYF.

The genes are TRBV19 and TRBJ1-6; 12 positions match TRBD1. This CDR3 has 17 amino acids. V lost 7 bases, J lost 6 bases, and 10 bases stayed unmatched. CDR1 is LNHDA, CDR2 SQIVND, per germline (reference sequence). Written as DNA, the CDR3 is TGTGCCAGTAACCCGGGGACAGGGGGCCTCGGTAATTCACCCCTCCACTTT. It encodes CASNPGTGGLGNSPLHF.

The CDR3 DNA follows: TGTGCCAGCAGAAGAGGACTCACGTGGACTGAAGCTTTCTTT. This gives the protein CASRRGLTWTEAFF. The rearrangement uses TRBV6-1 and TRBJ1-1; D call uncertain. Trimming shortened V by 6 bases and J by 5 bases, and 16 bases separated the two germline ends. The CDR3 spans 14 residues. Germline CDR1 and CDR2: MNHNS and SASEGT.

This clone was seen just once. This chain connects TRBV28 to TRBJ2-4, with 8 bases aligning to TRBD1. Trimming at V came to 5 bases and at J to 7 bases, leaving 7 bases not matched to a gene. The germline CDR1 and CDR2 sequences are MDHEN and SYDVKM. CDR3 size: 14 residues. The CDR3 is CASSVWTGTNIQYF. CDR3 DNA: TGTGCCAGCAGTGTCTGGACAGGGACCAACATTCAGTACTTC.

The chain couples TRBV29-1 to TRBJ1-5; possible D gene TRBD1, 6 bases. From germline, CDR1 is SQVTM and CDR2 ANQGSEA. Trimming removed 2 bases from V and 4 bases from J, with 12 bases in between. This CDR3 has 14 amino acids. The DNA of the CDR3 is TGCAGCGTTGAATGGACAGCCAGAAATCAGCCCCAGCATTTT. Translated, it gives CSVEWTARNQPQHF.

V and J are TRBV5-1 and TRBJ2-2, with D unclear. CDR1 is SGHRS and CDR2 is YFSETQ in the germline V gene. V lost 5 bases and J 3 bases, leaving 5 bases between the germline ends. CDR3 size: 12 residues. DNA for the CDR3: TGCGCCAGCAGTCAGGACACCGGGGAGCTGTTTTTT. Its protein is CASSQDTGELFF.

CDR3 nucleotide sequence: TGTGCCAGCAGTTGGGTTTTTACGGGGGGGCAGTTCTTC. Translated: CASSWVFTGGQFF. The chain couples TRBV27 to TRBJ2-1; TRBD2 matches 7 bases. The CDR3 extends over 13 amino acids. The ends lost 4 bases at V and 12 bases at J; junction bases unmatched: 9. Germline CDR1 and CDR2: MNHEY and SMNVEV (reference sequence).

V usage is TRBV4-3 and J usage is TRBJ2-3, with 10 bases matching TRBD2. After removal of 1 base from V and 4 bases from J, the junction contained 11 bases not matched to a gene. Germline lookup yields CDR1 LGHNA and CDR2 YSLEER. This CDR3 contains 18 residues. For the CDR3, the DNA is TGCGCCAGCAGCCAAGCATCTTCGAGCGGGAGGGGGGCAGATACGCAGTATTTT. Translated, it gives CASSQASSSGRGADTQYF.

The J gene is TRBJ2-7, the V gene TRBV2, with D hard to call. V shed 5 bases and J shed 3 bases, with 5 bases lying between them. Germline V lookup: CDR1 SNHLY, CDR2 FYNNEI. The CDR3 extends over 11 amino acids. Here the CDR3 reads CASSQIYEQYF. The DNA of the CDR3 is TGTGCCAGCAGTCAGATCTACGAGCAGTACTTC. Combining the CDR3 with reference TRBV2 and TRBJ2-7 gives the whole variable domain EPEVTQTPSHQVTQMGQEVILRCVPISNHLYFYWYRQILGQKVEFLVSFYNNEISEKSEIFDDQFSVERPDGSNFTLKIRSTKLEDSAMYFCASSQIYEQYFGPGTRLTVT.

J is TRBJ2-1 and V is TRBV7-6, with 10 bases lining up with TRBD2. Germline CDR1 is SGHVS and CDR2 is FNYEAQ. CDR3 length equals 14 residues. The V gene end was trimmed by 5 bases and the J gene end by 10 bases; junction bases not matched to a gene: 8. The CDR3 loop is CASSTSGILGEQFF. The CDR3 coding sequence is TGTGCCAGCAGCACTAGCGGGATTCTGGGCGAGCAGTTCTTC.

By its share, this clone is medium-sized. The chain couples TRBV7-9 to TRBJ2-4; 7 bases agree with TRBD1. The CDR3 loop spans 15 amino acids. Trimming at V came to 5 bases and at J to 0 bases, leaving 4 bases not matched to a gene. Germline values: CDR1 SEHNR, CDR2 FQNEAQ (reference sequence). CDR3 sequence (DNA): TGTGCCAGCAGCCGGGACAGTCTAGCCAAAAACATTCAGTACTTC. This translates into CASSRDSLAKNIQYF.

This chain connects TRBV27 to TRBJ1-2, with a tentative D call TRBD1 (6 bases). Germline V lookup: CDR1 MNHEY, CDR2 SMNVEV (reference sequence). Trimming took off 6 bases at V and 2 bases at J, with 13 bases between the two ends. The CDR3 is 14 residues long. CDR3 protein: CASRPQGFNYGYTF. The CDR3, as DNA: TGTGCCAGCAGACCTCAGGGGTTCAACTATGGCTACACCTTC.

This rearrangement joins TRBV11-2 to TRBJ2-7; 9 positions agree with TRBD2. The CDR3 consists of 15 residues. Trimming took 5 bases from V and 2 from J; bases not matched to a gene: 7. The germline V gene has CDR1 SGHAT and CDR2 FQNNGV. CDR3 nucleotide sequence: TGTGCCAGCAGCCTAAATAGCGGGAGTACCTACGAGCAGTACTTC. It encodes CASSLNSGSTYEQYF.

The chain carries TRBV4-3 and TRBJ2-1, with D possibly matching TRBD2 (5 bases). The CDR3 contains 15 residues. Germline CDR1 reads LGHNA; CDR2 reads YSLEER. Trimming took off 5 bases at V and 0 bases at J, with 11 bases between the two ends. The CDR3 DNA reads TGCGCCAGCAGCGTCGACTACAACTCCTACAATGAGCAGTTCTTC. This sequence encodes CASSVDYNSYNEQFF.

This clone came up once. V usage is TRBV9 and J usage is TRBJ2-7; 7 positions agree with TRBD2. J lost 1 base, V lost 2 bases, and 9 bases had no gene match. The CDR3 contains 16 residues. Germline CDR1 reads SGDLS; CDR2 reads YYNGEE. CDR3 in amino acids: CASSVLAGEWSYEQYF. The CDR3 coding sequence is TGTGCCAGCAGCGTCTTGGCGGGAGAGTGGTCCTACGAGCAGTACTTC.

This clone was seen a single time. This chain joins TRBV7-9 and TRBJ1-2, with a possible D match to TRBD1 (6 bases). Deletions cut 5 bases from V and 6 bases from J, with 13 bases between. This CDR3 contains 13 residues. Germline-derived CDR1 and CDR2 are SEHNR and FQNEAQ (reference sequence). The CDR3 sequence is CASSKWTDNGYTF. CDR3 DNA sequence: TGTGCCAGCAGCAAGTGGACAGATAATGGCTACACCTTC.

The chain is built from TRBV6-1 and TRBJ1-2, with no clear D. CDR1 is MNHNS and CDR2 is SASEGT in the germline V gene. There are 14 residues in the CDR3. V lost 6 bases to trimming and J lost 3 bases, with 14 bases between them. CDR3 sequence (DNA): TGTGCCAGCAGGGCGGTTGGGTCGGACTATGGCTACACCTTC. Encoded protein: CASRAVGSDYGYTF.

V and J are TRBV23-1 and TRBJ2-3, with a possible D match to TRBD1 (7 bases). TRBV23-1 is flagged as an ORF with uncertain function. This CDR3 has 16 amino acids. Trimming pared 4 bases from V and 2 bases from J, leaving 16 bases between. CDR3 sequence: CASSLHAGQPTDTQYF. As DNA, the CDR3 is TGCGCCAGCAGTCTTCACGCGGGACAGCCCACAGATACGCAGTATTTT.

This clone was counted a single time. This sequence joins TRBV19 and TRBJ1-1; no reliable D call. This CDR3 is 14 amino acids long. Trimming removed 5 bases from V and 6 bases from J, with 16 bases in between. In germline, CDR1 is LNHDA, CDR2 SQIVND (reference sequence). The CDR3: CASSERSKRAEAFF. The CDR3 DNA follows: TGTGCCAGTAGTGAACGGTCCAAACGGGCTGAAGCTTTCTTT.

This chain connects TRBV7-3 to TRBJ2-3; D may be TRBD2 (6 bases). CDR1 is SGHTA, CDR2 FQGTGA, per germline. V lost 5 bases, J lost 7 bases, and 16 bases lay in between. This CDR3 has 14 amino acids. In DNA form, the CDR3 reads TGTGCCAGCAGCCCGGGGACTTCCATAAATACGCAGTATTTT. Amino acid sequence: CASSPGTSINTQYF.

The rearrangement uses TRBV4-1 and TRBJ2-7, with D perhaps TRBD1 (6 bases). V was pared by 3 bases and J by 5 bases, with 17 bases between. Germline-derived CDR1 and CDR2 are MGHRA and YSYEKL. The CDR3 covers 15 residues. The CDR3 protein is CASSHPPKGENEQYF. The CDR3 DNA is TGCGCCAGCAGCCACCCCCCGAAGGGGGAGAACGAGCAGTACTTC.

As DNA, the CDR3 is TGTGCCAGTAGTATTCGCGGCACCTCGCGCGAGCAGTACTTC. It encodes CASSIRGTSREQYF. This chain uses TRBV19 with TRBJ2-7, with unresolved D. This CDR3 spans 14 amino acids. Trimming took off 3 bases at V and 6 bases at J, with 15 bases between the two ends. Germline V gene data show CDR1 as LNHDA and CDR2 as SQIVND (reference sequence).

This clone appeared a single time. The chain joins TRBV4-2 to TRBJ2-2; 7 nucleotides agree with TRBD1. The CDR3 runs to 15 residues. The J segment lost 5 bases and the V segment lost 3 bases, leaving 6 bases of the junction unmatched. Germline V gene data show CDR1 as LGHNA and CDR2 as YNFKEQ. This chain's CDR3 is CASSQYRGSTGELFF. In nucleotides, the CDR3 is TGTGCCAGCAGCCAGTACAGGGGCTCGACCGGGGAGCTGTTTTTT.

This chain's CDR3 is CASSSGTGSYEQYF. DNA of the CDR3: TGCGCCAGCAGCTCCGGGACAGGGAGCTACGAGCAGTACTTC. V gene TRBV4-3 combines with J gene TRBJ2-7, with 9 bases lining up with TRBD1. Germline CDR1 reads LGHNA; CDR2 reads YSLEER. The CDR3 has 14 amino acids. V lost 5 bases and J lost 3; bases outside the gene matches: 5.

This chain connects TRBV7-9 to TRBJ2-7; 9 nucleotides align to TRBD2. CDR1 SEHNR and CDR2 FQNEAQ come from the germline V gene (reference sequence). J lost 7 bases, V lost 4 bases, and 14 bases had no gene match. CDR3 length equals 16 residues. CDR3 loop: CASSWTPGSGRGEQYF. DNA of the CDR3: TGTGCCAGCAGCTGGACTCCGGGTAGCGGGAGAGGAGAGCAGTACTTC.

The chain employs TRBV29-1 and TRBJ2-7, with 9 bases fitting TRBD1. The CDR3 loop spans 12 amino acids. Germline lookup yields CDR1 SQVTM and CDR2 ANQGSEA. V trimming: 3 bases; J trimming: 6 bases; junction bases outside the gene matches: 3. CDR3 amino acids: CSVEGTGIEQYF. The CDR3 DNA reads as TGCAGCGTTGAGGGGACAGGGATCGAGCAGTACTTC.

The chain links TRBV6-1 to TRBJ2-3; the match to TRBD2 covers 12 bases. The V and J ends lost 6 bases and 3 bases, in that order; junction bases with no gene match: 4. The CDR3 extends over 15 amino acids. Per the germline V gene, CDR1 is MNHNS and CDR2 is SASEGT. DNA of the CDR3: TGTGCCAGCAGAGCCGGACTAGCGGGGACAGATACGCAGTATTTT. Translation gives CASRAGLAGTDTQYF.

The chain has TRBV11-2 and TRBJ2-7; TRBD2 matches 8 bases. V lost 5 bases, J lost 6 bases, and 3 bases stayed unmatched. Germline loops: CDR1 SGHAT, CDR2 FQNNGV. This CDR3 spans 12 amino acids. CDR3 sequence (DNA): TGTGCCAGCAGCGGCCGGGGGGGCGAGCAGTACTTC. Amino acid sequence: CASSGRGGEQYF.